The 6 T cell receptor beta chains below were found in one sample sequenced in a study of blood T cell repertoires in COVID-19. TCRdb's copy holds only in-frame clones and misses some; the assay was immunoSEQ multiplex PCR. Altogether hundreds of thousands of clones are present, around nine tenths being singletons, with the ten largest covering around 3.5%. Sequenced material: peripheral blood. These receptors originate from a woman in her late teens or twenties who had recovered from COVID-19.

The CDR3 loop reads CAISDRVPSNTQYF. As DNA, the CDR3 is TGCGCCATCTCGGACAGGGTCCCTTCAAATACGCAGTATTTT. The J gene is TRBJ2-3, the V gene TRBV10-2; 8 bases map to TRBD1. The germline V gene encodes CDR1 WSHSY and CDR2 SAAADI. The CDR3 totals 14 residues. V shed 10 bases and J 7 bases; nucleotides not matched to a gene: 13.

V is TRBV3-1 (or the pseudogene TRBV3-2) and J is TRBJ1-5; D unclear. V gave up 7 bases and J gave up 4 bases, with 17 bases separating them. This CDR3 is built from 15 residues. Germline lookup yields CDR1 LGHDT and CDR2 YNNKEL (reference sequence). The CDR3 region is CASTRRHRANQPQHF. As DNA, the CDR3 is TGTGCCAGCACTCGACGCCACAGAGCAAATCAGCCCCAGCATTTT.

The chain has TRBV4-3 and TRBJ1-1; D might be TRBD1 (5 bases). Germline CDR1 and CDR2: LGHNA and YSLEER. Trimming left V 1 base short and J 5 bases short, with 14 bases between. The CDR3 consists of 15 residues. The CDR3 coding sequence is TGCGCCAGCAGCCAAGGGGGCGCGGGGGGTACTGAAGCTTTCTTT. It codes for CASSQGGAGGTEAFF.

This chain joins TRBV10-3 and TRBJ1-5; the D gene is possibly TRBD1 (5 bases). This CDR3 region has 16 residues. In germline, CDR1 is ENHRY, CDR2 SYGVKD. With 5 bases removed from V and 1 base from J, the gap between germline ends came to 15 bases. DNA of the CDR3: TGTGCCATCAGTAGGGAAGGGGATGGGAGCAATCAGCCCCAGCATTTT. Protein sequence: CAISREGDGSNQPQHF.

The DNA for the CDR3 is TGTGCCATCAGTGAGTTAACCCGGGAGACCCAGTACTTC. Amino acids: CAISELTRETQYF. The J gene is TRBJ2-5, the V gene TRBV10-3; D unclear. The CDR3 runs to 13 residues. Germline-derived CDR1 and CDR2 are ENHRY and SYGVKD. The ends were cut back, 1 base at V and 5 bases at J, with 8 bases in the middle.

The V and J genes are TRBV14 and TRBJ2-1; 11 positions agree with TRBD2. CDR1 and CDR2 from the germline V gene are SGHDN and FVKESK. The CDR3 has 14 residues. The V and J ends lost 4 bases and 9 bases, in that order; junction bases with no gene match: 5. CDR3 coding DNA: TGTGCCAGCAGCCCCGCACTAGCGGGAGTTGAGCAGTTCTTC. Its protein product is CASSPALAGVEQFF.